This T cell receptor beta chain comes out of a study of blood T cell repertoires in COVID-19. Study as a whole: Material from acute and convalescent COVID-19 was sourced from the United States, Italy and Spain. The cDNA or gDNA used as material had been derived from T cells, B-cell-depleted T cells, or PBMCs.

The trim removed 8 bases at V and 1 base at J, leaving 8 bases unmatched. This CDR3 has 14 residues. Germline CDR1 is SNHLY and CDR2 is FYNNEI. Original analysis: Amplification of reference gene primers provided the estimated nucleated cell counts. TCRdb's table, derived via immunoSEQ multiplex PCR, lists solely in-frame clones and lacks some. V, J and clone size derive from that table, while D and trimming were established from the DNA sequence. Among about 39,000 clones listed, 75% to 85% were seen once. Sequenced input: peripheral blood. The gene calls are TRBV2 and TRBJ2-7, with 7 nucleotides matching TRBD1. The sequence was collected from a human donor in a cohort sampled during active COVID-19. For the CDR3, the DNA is TGTGCCAGCGACGTACAGGGGTCTTCCTACGAGCAGTACTTC. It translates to CASDVQGSSYEQYF.